These 2 T cell receptor beta chains were all obtained from the same sample, sequenced in a study of blood T cell repertoires in COVID-19. Method: immunoSEQ multiplex PCR; TCRdb's copy keeps in-frame clones and lacks some. This table holds about 180,000 clones, approximately 83% found once. Sample: peripheral blood. Receptor source: a human donor in a cohort sampled during active COVID-19.

This clone was picked up a small number of times. The chain couples TRBV11-3 to TRBJ2-3; D unresolved. The CDR3 loop spans 13 amino acids. V dropped 0 bases and J dropped 1 base, with 2 bases sitting between them. Looked up from germline, CDR1 is SGHNT and CDR2 is YENEEA. This CDR3 reads CASSLDGTDTQYF. DNA for the CDR3: TGTGCCAGCAGCTTAGACGGCACAGATACGCAGTATTTT.

The chain uses TRBV28 and TRBJ1-6; D might be TRBD1 (6 bases). The CDR3 extends over 14 amino acids. V was trimmed by 2 bases and J by 9 bases, leaving 11 bases between them. Germline CDR1 reads MDHEN; CDR2 reads SYDVKM. The CDR3 sequence is CASSLQQGGSPLHF. CDR3 nucleotides: TGTGCCAGCAGTTTACAACAGGGCGGTTCACCCCTCCACTTT.